This section outlines one TCR beta chain sequence together with its context. Its target is unknown. V lost 5 bases to trimming and J lost 4 bases, with 14 bases between them. CDR1 and CDR2 (germline): MNHEY, SVGAGI. This CDR3 spans 14 amino acids. The record originates from a study of T cell responses to AZD1222 COVID-19 vaccine. General observations from the study: Possibly, clonal diversity was underestimated; donors were largely white British and included more females. In all cases, repertoires were sampled only after the peak T cell response. Spike was spanned by vaccine-associated CD4 TCRs, which were dominant at 160-218 and 743-854. Baseline antibody screening turned up just six seropositive AZD1222 recipients.

The assay was immunoSEQ multiplex PCR, and TCRdb's table has in-frame clones only and misses some. This repertoire shows about 130,000 clones, roughly nine tenths found once; its top ten account for approximately 6.8%. This chain links TRBV6-5 with TRBJ1-2; no definite D call. This clonotype was sampled from an adult in good health. The specimen comprised peripheral blood, sampled on day 0 of AZD1222 vaccination. This CDR3 reads CASSPFGEVYGYTF. Here the CDR3 DNA reads TGTGCCAGCAGTCCGTTCGGGGAGGTCTATGGCTACACCTTC.